This TCR beta chain is from a study of blood T cell repertoires in COVID-19. At the level of the study: Acute and convalescent COVID-19 samples came from the United States, Italy and Spain. The analysed material was cDNA or gDNA that came from T cells, B-cell-depleted T cells, or PBMCs.

This CDR3 is built from 15 residues. J was trimmed by 5 bases and V by 3 bases; bases with no gene match: 5. Germline lookup yields CDR1 SGHNT and CDR2 YYREEE (reference sequence). Authors' processing steps: Estimation of nucleated cell counts was performed using reference gene primer amplification. The protocol was immunoSEQ multiplex PCR, while the TCRdb copy is restricted to in-frame clones and leaves out a portion. The DNA was the basis for D and trimming; V, J and clone size are from that table. The profile covers approximately 44,000 clones, with almost 80% appearing a single time and roughly a third taken by the ten largest.

The V call is TRBV5-4, the J call TRBJ2-1, with 10 bases identical to TRBD1. The receptor's source is a woman older than 75 with acute or convalescent COVID-19. Material: peripheral blood. CDR3 nucleotide sequence: TGTGCCAGCAGCTCCGGGACAGGGGAAAACAATGAGCAGTTCTTC. Encoded protein: CASSSGTGENNEQFF.